This section outlines one T cell receptor (beta chain) sequence together with its context. There is no known antigen for this receptor. Base qualities are not provided; no much larger clone lies one nucleotide away. The sample holds other DNA sequences that translate to the same CDR3. The data are from a study of blood T cell repertoires in COVID-19 (dated by TCRdb to about 2020). Some background on the complete study: Samples from collaborators originated in the United States, Italy and Spain and spanned both the acute and convalescent phases of COVID-19. The material from the prospective study consisted of cDNA or gDNA derived from T cells, B-cell-depleted T cells, or PBMCs. Deeply sampled blood TCRbeta repertoires from subjects exposed to, actively infected with, or recovered from COVID-19 were included in the dataset. The repertoires were released in a freely available public database intended as a resource for research on the immune response to SARS-CoV-2. The samples were drawn from the first 160 participants of the ongoing ImmuneRACE study and from 1,254 subjects provided by 6 global collaborators. A de-identified subject ID, COVID-19 status, age in years and sex were almost always included in the sample metadata. Where available, HLA class I and class II types were obtained from metadata supplied by the sample provider rather than from assay-based typing.

The immunoSEQ Assay, a bias-controlled multiplex PCR, was used to amplify TCRbeta CDR3 regions from genomic DNA. On the authors' methods: Within the assay, amplification of reference gene primers was used to estimate how many nucleated cells each sample contained. Sequence reads were collapsed and filtered to measure the absolute abundance of every unique TCRbeta CDR3 rearrangement. For each sample, productive Simpson clonality was calculated by taking the square root of Simpson's diversity index across productive rearrangements. The table comes from immuneACCESS by way of TCRdb, which keeps in-frame sequences with V and J called. Part of the clones is missing from these tables; in studies checked, under half for an unresolved V gene and the rest for unknown reasons. V and J calls and clone size are as listed in that table; D and trimming were resolved from the DNA. Present in this sample are 360,000 or so clones, 89% of which were seen just once. The top ten hold 3.9% of the sample.

Via the germline V gene (reference sequence), CDR1 is MNHEY and CDR2 SMNVEV. The germline ends are 8 bases apart after V is trimmed by 2 bases and J by 0 bases. From the cysteine through the phenylalanine, the CDR3 covers 15 amino acids. Only the CDR3 portion is preserved as DNA: 45 bases, with reading frame beginning at the first base. At one collaborating source in Seattle, patients were enrolled during active infection and were followed longitudinally through the course of disease. The collaborating institutions used their own protocols to collect whole blood in K2EDTA tubes. For TCRbeta analysis, collaborators shipped samples as frozen whole blood, isolated PBMCs, or DNA extracted from either of those sample types. What the authors observed across the whole study: How much clinical and demographic metadata was included differed by source and by participant, and the metadata was provided uncurated.

The receptor was isolated from a woman aged 60-75 years with COVID-19, enrolled during active disease. The receptor chain draws on TRBV27 and TRBJ1-5; the D segment cannot be called with confidence. The source material was peripheral blood. The DNA reads as follows: TGTGCCAGCAGTTTAGCAGGCTATAGCAATCAGCCCCAGCATTTT. It translates as CASSLAGYSNQPQHF.